The next 9 T cell receptor beta chains were all read from a single sample in a study of shared clonotypes between healthy human individuals. The repertoire was sequenced with immunoSEQ multiplex PCR; TCRdb's copy has only in-frame clones and lacks some. The sample records 550,000 to 800,000 clones, around 91% being singletons. Sequencing was performed on memory CD8+ T cells from PBMCs. Subset meaning: CD45RO+ cells pooled with CCR7-negative TemRA cells. The source is a man aged 18 to 30 in good health. Some clones in this sample may be carry-over from other donors' samples.

The J gene is TRBJ2-7, the V gene TRBV27; D is unresolved. In germline, CDR1 is MNHEY, CDR2 SMNVEV (reference sequence). This CDR3 has 15 residues. V lost 2 bases, J lost 7 bases, and 18 bases lay in between. The CDR3 loop reads CASSLRSSSFLEQYF. Written as DNA, the CDR3 is TGTGCCAGCAGTTTACGTAGTTCCTCTTTTCTGGAGCAGTACTTC.

The table lists this clone with a count of one. The chain uses TRBV14 and TRBJ2-1; D is unclear. The length of the CDR3 is 14 residues. V was shortened by 0 bases and J by 6 bases, with 9 bases between the two germline ends. Germline V CDR1 and CDR2: SGHDN, FVKESK. The CDR3 protein is CASSQDFLANEQFF. CDR3 DNA sequence: TGTGCCAGCAGCCAAGATTTCTTGGCCAATGAGCAGTTCTTC.

The genes are TRBV13 and TRBJ2-3, with D perhaps TRBD1 or TRBD2 (6 bases each). The CDR3 length is 16 residues. CDR1 PRHDT and CDR2 FYEKMQ come from the germline V gene (reference sequence). Trimming left V 1 base short and J 4 bases short, with 15 bases between. CDR3 amino acids: CASSLEGGGRADTQYF. In DNA form, the CDR3 reads TGTGCCAGCAGCTTAGAAGGGGGAGGTCGGGCAGATACGCAGTATTTT.

The rearrangement uses TRBV9 and TRBJ2-7; the match to TRBD1 covers 7 bases. The CDR3 is made up of 14 amino acids. Trimming at V came to 4 bases and at J to 9 bases, leaving 13 bases not matched to a gene. CDR1 is SGDLS, CDR2 YYNGEE, per germline. The CDR3 sequence: CASSYLDRADVQYF. The CDR3, as DNA: TGTGCCAGCAGCTACCTCGACAGGGCCGACGTGCAGTACTTC.

This chain uses TRBV6-1 with TRBJ1-6; TRBD1 matches at 8 bases. The CDR3 sequence is 16 residues long. V gave up 1 base and J gave up 9 bases; unmatched junction bases: 8. Germline CDR1 MNHNS, CDR2 SASEGT. In DNA form, the CDR3 reads TGTGCCAGCAGTGAAGTTACCGGACAGGGAAGTTCACCCCTCCACTTT. This encodes CASSEVTGQGSSPLHF.

The V gene is TRBV21-1, the J gene TRBJ1-5. TRBV21-1 is noted as a pseudogene. The CDR3 consists of 18 residues. CDR3 residues: CASSKNRSPRAGNQPQHF. The CDR3 bases are TGTGCCAGCAGCAAAAATAGGAGCCCCCGGGCCGGCAATCAGCCCCAGCATTTT.

V and J are TRBV15 and TRBJ1-5; the match to TRBD1 covers 9 bases. Germline CDR1 reads LNHNV; CDR2 reads YYDKDF (reference sequence). Trimming removed 1 base from V and 7 bases from J; junction bases left unmatched: 8. The CDR3 contains 16 residues. CDR3 sequence (DNA): TGTGCCACCAGCAGAGGTGTACAGGGGGCTAGGCAGCCCCAGCATTTT. Translating gives CATSRGVQGARQPQHF.

The sample holds a few counts of this clone. CDR3 bases: TGTGCCAGCTCACCATCCCCCAGCAATGAAAAACTGTTTTTT. It translates to CASSPSPSNEKLFF. This chain uses TRBV18 with TRBJ1-4, with D hard to call. The CDR3 covers 14 residues. The V gene's germline CDR1 is KGHSH and CDR2 LQKENI. V lost 2 bases, J lost 5 bases, and 9 bases lay in between.

The chain links TRBV4-1 to TRBJ1-2; D uncertain. This CDR3 is 15 amino acids long. CDR1 is MGHRA, CDR2 YSYEKL, per germline. V lost 0 bases to trimming and J lost 4 bases, with 12 bases between them. The CDR3 DNA is TGCGCCAGCAGCCAAGATGGGTCCGCTGTCTATGGCTACACCTTC. Residues: CASSQDGSAVYGYTF.